These T cell receptor beta chains were read from a single sample in a study of blood T cells in healthy people across ages. TCRdb ran MiXCR on the 5' RACE reads and lists one entry per CDR3 protein. The data hold hundreds of thousands of distinct CDR3 sequences, with less than 35% observed a single time. Sequenced sample: blood. All receptors derive from a woman of 80 years or more in good health. Both conserved end residues are part of each CDR3. D genes are given only for firm matches. Clone size is given for some rows only: seen once, a few or many times, or a class if the clone is expanded.

TRBD1 | TRBJ1-4 | NA | TRBV27 | TGTGCCAGCAATACTAGGACAGGGAGGTTTCGTGAAAAACTGTTTTTT | CASNTRTGRFREKLFF
TRBD1 | TRBJ1-2 | many | TRBV7-9 | TGTGCCAGCAGCTTCTCGACAGGGATGGATGGCTACACCTTC | CASSFSTGMDGYTF
TRBD2 | TRBJ2-6 | many | TRBV6-2/TRBV6-3 | TGTGCCAGCACCCCTAGAGCGGGGTTCTCTGGGGCCAACGTCCTGACTTTC | CASTPRAGFSGANVLTF
TRBD2 | TRBJ2-1 | few | TRBV14 | TGTGCCAGCAGCCAATTCTCTGGCGGGGGAGCGATAGAGACCCAGTTCTTC | CASSQFSGGGAIETQFF
NA | TRBJ1-5 | many | TRBV7-2 | TGTGCCAGCAGCCCCCGGCCGGGGATACAGCCCCAGCATTTT | CASSPRPGIQPQHF
NA | TRBJ2-7 | many | TRBV7-9 | TGTGCCAGCAGCTTAGGGTGGACAGTAGCCTACGAGCAGTACTTC | CASSLGWTVAYEQYF
TRBD2 | TRBJ2-5 | many | TRBV20-1 | TGCAGTGCTAGAGTTCCGGGACTAGCGGGGGGGTGGGAGACCCAGTACTTC | CSARVPGLAGGWETQYF
NA | TRBJ2-1 | many | TRBV20-1 | TGCAGTGCCCGAAACAGGGAAGATTACAATGAGCAGTTCTTC | CSARNREDYNEQFF
NA | TRBJ2-7 | NA | TRBV12-3/TRBV12-4 | TGTGCCAGCAGGCAGGGTCCCTCCAATGAGCGGTACTTC | CASRQGPSNERYF
TRBD1 | TRBJ1-2 | once | TRBV5-4 | TGTGCCAGCAGCTTCGCCGGGACAGGGGCCTATGGGGGCTACACCTTC | CASSFAGTGAYGGYTF
NA | TRBJ2-7 | few | TRBV7-8 | TGTGCCAGCAGCATACACCGGCACGAGCAGTACTTC | CASSIHRHEQYF
TRBD2 | TRBJ2-3 | many | TRBV9 | TGTGCCAGCAGCGTCTCACCGGGACTAGCGGGGGGAAGCACAGATACGCAGTATTTT | CASSVSPGLAGGSTDTQYF
NA | TRBJ2-1 | NA | TRBV2 | TGTGCCAGCAGTCCAGGGGAGACCCAGTTCTTC | CASSPGETQFF
NA | TRBJ1-1 | few | TRBV10-3 | TGTGCCATCAGTGAAACAATGAACACTGAAGCTTTCTTT | CAISETMNTEAFF
TRBD1 | TRBJ1-6 | NA | TRBV5-4 | TGTGCCAGCAACCGTGACAGGGGCGTTTCACCCCTCCACTTT | CASNRDRGVSPLHF
NA | TRBJ2-5 | NA | TRBV14 | TGTGCCAGCAGCCAGGGCCCCCGCCAAGAGACCCAGTACTTC | CASSQGPRQETQYF
TRBD1 | TRBJ2-3 | NA | TRBV18 | TGTGCCAGCTCACCTAATGGACAGGCCACGCAGTATTTT | CASSPNGQATQYF
TRBD2 | TRBJ2-1 | many | TRBV7-9 | TGTGCCAGCATCGTTAGCGGGGGCTCCTACAATGAGCAGTTCTTC | CASIVSGGSYNEQFF
NA | TRBJ2-5 | NA | TRBV9 | TGTGCCGGCAGCGTAGGGGTAGACCAAGAGACCCAGTACTTC | CAGSVGVDQETQYF
NA | TRBJ2-1 | many | TRBV6-1 | TGTGCCAGCCTGGACAGAAGCTCCTACAATGAGCAGTTCTTC | CASLDRSSYNEQFF
TRBD1 | TRBJ1-6 | NA | TRBV6-2/TRBV6-3 | TGTGCCAGCAGTTACGGGGGACAGGGGACTTCGCCCCTCCACTTT | CASSYGGQGTSPLHF
TRBD2 | TRBJ2-3 | NA | TRBV20-1 | TGCAGTGCAACTAGCGGGACCACAGATACGCAGTATTTT | CSATSGTTDTQYF
NA | TRBJ1-5 | NA | TRBV7-9 | TGTGCCAGCAGCTCTCCGGGACGGTTTGATCTCCAGCATTTT | CASSSPGRFDLQHF
TRBD2 | TRBJ2-7 | NA | TRBV20-1 | TGCAGTGCCCTGGATAGCGGGAGGACCTACGAGCAGTACTTC | CSALDSGRTYEQYF
NA | TRBJ2-3 | many | TRBV20-1 | TGCAGTGCTAGAGTGGGCGGGGGCCCCACAGATACGCAGTATTTT | CSARVGGGPTDTQYF
TRBD1 | TRBJ2-3 | few | TRBV6-1 | TGTGCCAGCAGCCGGGACAGGTCGGCGGATACGCAGTATTTT | CASSRDRSADTQYF
TRBD1 | TRBJ1-1 | NA | TRBV18 | TGTGCCAGCTCCTTCGACAGGGCAACTATGGCTTTCTTT | CASSFDRATMAFF
TRBD2 | TRBJ2-5 | NA | TRBV23-1 | TGCGCCAGCAGTCAAAAGGCCTGGGGACTAGCGGTCCAAGAGACCCAGTACTTC | CASSQKAWGLAVQETQYF
NA | TRBJ1-1 | few | TRBV2 | TGTGCCAGCAAGCGTAGATCGAACACTGAAGCTTTCTTT | CASKRRSNTEAFF
TRBD1 | TRBJ1-4 | NA | TRBV3-1 | TGTGCCAGCAGCCAAGGTGACAGGGTAGAGGGTGAAAAACTGTTTTTT | CASSQGDRVEGEKLFF
NA | TRBJ2-3 | many | TRBV9 | TGTGCCAGCAGCGTTTACAGGGATCGGCCCACCACAGATACGCAGTATTTT | CASSVYRDRPTTDTQYF
NA | TRBJ2-5 | few | TRBV6-2/TRBV6-3 | TGTGCCAGCAGTTACAGTCGGTCGGGGGAGAATGAGCAGTACTTC | CASSYSRSGENEQYF
NA | TRBJ2-1 | many | TRBV7-2 | TGTGCCAGCAGCTTGGGGAATGAGCAGTTCTTC | CASSLGNEQFF
NA | TRBJ2-2 | NA | TRBV2 | TGTGCCAGCAGGAGGCGGGGAACCATCACCGGGGCGCTGTTTTTT | CASRRRGTITGALFF
NA | TRBJ2-7 | NA | TRBV5-1 | TGCGCCAGCAGCTTGACGGGGACTCGCGAGCAGTACTTC | CASSLTGTREQYF